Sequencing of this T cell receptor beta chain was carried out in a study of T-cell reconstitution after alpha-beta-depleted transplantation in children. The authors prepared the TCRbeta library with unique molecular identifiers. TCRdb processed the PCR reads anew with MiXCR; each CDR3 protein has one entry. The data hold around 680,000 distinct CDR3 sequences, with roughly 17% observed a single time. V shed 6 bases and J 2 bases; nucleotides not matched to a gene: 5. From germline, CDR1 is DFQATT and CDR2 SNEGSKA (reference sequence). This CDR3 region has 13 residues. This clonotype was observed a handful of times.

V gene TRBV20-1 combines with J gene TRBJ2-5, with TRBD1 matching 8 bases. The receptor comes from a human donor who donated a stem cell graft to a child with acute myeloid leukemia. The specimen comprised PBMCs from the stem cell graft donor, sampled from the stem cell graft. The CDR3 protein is CSAHGTGQETQYF. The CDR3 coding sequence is TGCAGTGCCCACGGGACAGGACAAGAGACCCAGTACTTC.